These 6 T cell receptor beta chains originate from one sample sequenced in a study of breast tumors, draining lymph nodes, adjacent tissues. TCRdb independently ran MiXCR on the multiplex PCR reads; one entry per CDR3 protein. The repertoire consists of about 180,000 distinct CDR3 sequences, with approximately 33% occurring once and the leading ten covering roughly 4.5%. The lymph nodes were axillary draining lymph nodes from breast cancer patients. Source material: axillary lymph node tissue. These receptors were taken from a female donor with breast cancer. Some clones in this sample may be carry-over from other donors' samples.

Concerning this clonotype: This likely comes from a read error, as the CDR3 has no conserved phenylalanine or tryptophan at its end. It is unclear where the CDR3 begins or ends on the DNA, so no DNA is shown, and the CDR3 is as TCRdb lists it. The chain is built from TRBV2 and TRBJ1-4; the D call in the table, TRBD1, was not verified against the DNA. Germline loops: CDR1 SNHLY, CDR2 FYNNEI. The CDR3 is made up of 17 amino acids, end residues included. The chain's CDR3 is CASSAPGQDSYEQYFGP.

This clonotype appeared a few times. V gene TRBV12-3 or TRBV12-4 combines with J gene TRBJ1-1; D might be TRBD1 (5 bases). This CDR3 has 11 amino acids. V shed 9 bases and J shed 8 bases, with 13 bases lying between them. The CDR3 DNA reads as TGTGCCAGTTCTCAGGGAGGGGAAGCTTTCTTT. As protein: CASSQGGEAFF.

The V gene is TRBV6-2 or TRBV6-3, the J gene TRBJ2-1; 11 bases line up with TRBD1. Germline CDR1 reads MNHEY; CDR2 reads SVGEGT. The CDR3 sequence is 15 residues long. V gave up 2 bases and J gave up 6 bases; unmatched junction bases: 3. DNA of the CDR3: TGTGCCAGCAGTTACGGGGGGACAGGGGGCAATGAGCAGTTCTTC. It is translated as CASSYGGTGGNEQFF.

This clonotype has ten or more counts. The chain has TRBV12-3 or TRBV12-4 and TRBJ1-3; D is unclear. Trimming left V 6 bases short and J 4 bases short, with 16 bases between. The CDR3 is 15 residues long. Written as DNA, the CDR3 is TGTGCCAGCAGCACTCTGCTGGGAATCGGAAACACCATATATTTT. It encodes CASSTLLGIGNTIYF.

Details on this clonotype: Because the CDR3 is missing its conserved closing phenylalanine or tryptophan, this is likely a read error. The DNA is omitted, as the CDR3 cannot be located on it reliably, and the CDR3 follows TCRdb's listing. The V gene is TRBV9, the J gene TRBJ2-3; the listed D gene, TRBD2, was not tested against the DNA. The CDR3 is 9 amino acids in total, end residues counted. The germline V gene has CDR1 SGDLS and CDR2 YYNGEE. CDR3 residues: CASSVDPAG.

Here the CDR3 DNA reads TGCGCCAGCAGCTTGACAGGGGGAAACTCTGGAAACACCTTC. As protein: CASSLTGGNSGNTF. V is TRBV5-1 and J is TRBJ1-2; 8 bases map to TRBD1. Germline CDR1 SGHRS, CDR2 YFSETQ. The V gene end was trimmed by 1 base and the J gene end by 12 bases; junction bases not matched to a gene: 11. CDR3 length equals 14 residues.